The source of this T cell receptor (beta chain) is a study of T cells in Graves' hyperthyroidism and ophthalmopathy. This clonotype was counted a few times. TCR beta CDR3 regions were amplified from RNA transcripts. The TCR CDR3 first-round RT-PCR relied on the HTBI primer set. TCRdb passed the multiplex PCR reads through MiXCR, listing each CDR3 protein once. Counted here are about 560,000 distinct CDR3 sequences, around 17% occurring once; the ten biggest clones make up about 20%. Hyperthyroidism in the patients, aged 18 to 65, was newly diagnosed and under 2 months in duration. The sample comprised blood. This receptor was identified in a woman aged 18-35 years with Graves' hyperthyroidism.

The chain's CDR3 is CASSQERSSSSGNTIYF. DNA of the CDR3: TGTGCCAGCAGCCAAGAGCGCTCATCAAGCTCTGGAAACACCATATATTTT. The rearrangement uses TRBV3-1 and TRBJ1-3; D ambiguous. Per germline, CDR1 LGHDT and CDR2 YNNKEL (reference sequence). The CDR3 covers 17 residues. Trimming shortened V by 0 bases and J by 0 bases, and 12 bases separated the two germline ends.